This T cell receptor (beta chain) was sequenced in a study of PD-L1 blockade in urothelial cancer. Trimming cost V 4 bases and J 3 bases, with 13 bases left between them. This CDR3 is built from 15 residues. CDR1 is SGHRS, CDR2 YFSETQ, per germline. Data came from immunoSEQ multiplex PCR; TCRdb stores just in-frame clones and leaves some out. The data hold tens of thousands of clones, with around 85% observed a single time. As for time point: pretreatment peripheral blood. The clonotype comes from a man aged 60 to 69 with urothelial cancer. Sample: PBMCs, taken around atezolizumab (anti-PD-L1) treatment. V and J are TRBV5-1 and TRBJ2-2, with D tentatively TRBD2 (5 bases). CDR3 DNA sequence: TGCGCCAGCAGCCTGGGCTCTAGCCACACCGGGGAGCTGTTTTTT. Translating gives CASSLGSSHTGELFF. Complete variable domain (other parts from reference TRBV5-1 and TRBJ2-2): KAGVTQTPRYLIKTRGQQVTLSCSPISGHRSVSWYQQTPGQGLQFLFEYFSETQRNKGNFPGRFSGRQFSNSRSEMNVSTLELGDSALYLCASSLGSSHTGELFFGEGSRLTVL.